Listed below are T cell receptor beta chains from one sample, sequenced in a study of Graves' ophthalmopathy and Graves' hyperthyroidism. TCRdb used MiXCR to reprocess the multiplex PCR reads, holding one entry per CDR3 protein. The sample lists about 550,000 distinct CDR3 sequences; approximately 35% were seen once. Sequencing was done on a sample of peripheral blood or thyroid tissue (not recorded which). The source of these receptors is an adult man with Graves' hyperthyroidism. Both conserved end residues are part of each CDR3. D genes are given only for firm matches. The listing skips clone size in some rows; elsewhere it reads once, few, many or a size class.

>TRBJ1-5|TRBD1|few|TRBV9
CASSPGTGVGQPQHF
TGTGCCAGCTCACCCGGGACAGGGGTTGGCCAGCCCCAGCATTTT
>TRBJ1-4|.|many|TRBV10-2
CGMGEQSNEKLFF
TGCGGGATGGGGGAACAATCGAATGAAAAACTGTTTTTT
>TRBJ2-5|TRBD1|few|TRBV9
CASSVMMKQGPFTERETQYF
TGTGCCAGCAGCGTAATGATGAAACAGGGGCCATTTACCGAGCGGGAGACCCAGTACTTC
>TRBJ2-1|.|.|TRBV29-1
CSVEDRVSRFF
TGCAGCGTTGAAGATCGGGTTAGCCGGTTCTTC
>TRBJ2-5|.|many|TRBV12-3/TRBV12-4
CASSFSLGQETQYF
TGTGCCAGCAGTTTTAGTCTAGGGCAAGAGACCCAGTACTTC
>TRBJ1-2|TRBD1|few|TRBV4-2
CASSLVGTGGNYGYTF
TGTGCCAGCAGCTTAGTCGGCACAGGGGGAAACTATGGCTACACCTTC
>TRBJ2-7|TRBD1|.|TRBV7-9
CASSFGTGYGGEQYF
TGTGCCAGCAGCTTCGGGACAGGGTACGGTGGCGAGCAGTACTTC
>TRBJ1-4|.|.|TRBV20-1
CSARADGPGRLSNEKLFF
TGCAGTGCTAGAGCTGACGGGCCAGGGAGATTGTCTAATGAAAAACTGTTTTTT
>TRBJ2-5|TRBD1|many|TRBV24-1
CATSDPDRHQETQYF
TGTGCCACCAGTGACCCGGACAGGCACCAAGAGACCCAGTACTTC
>TRBJ2-7|.|many|TRBV10-1
CASSESVRGEQYF
TGCGCCAGCAGTGAGTCGGTGAGAGGGGAGCAGTACTTC
>TRBJ2-7|TRBD1|many|TRBV10-3
CAISFGRGREQYF
TGTGCCATCAGCTTTGGCAGGGGGAGAGAGCAGTACTTC
>TRBJ2-7|.|.|TRBV12-3/TRBV12-4
CASLARVPEEQYF
TGTGCCAGCTTGGCCAGGGTACCTGAGGAGCAGTACTTC
>TRBJ1-5|TRBD1|.|TRBV15
CATSSQDDRGQPQHF
TGTGCCACCAGCAGCCAAGATGACAGGGGACAGCCCCAGCATTTT
>TRBJ1-6|.|.|TRBV27
CASSFRGRPGINSPLHF
TGTGCCAGCAGTTTCAGAGGTCGGCCGGGAATTAATTCACCCCTCCACTTT
>TRBJ2-2|TRBD2|.|TRBV19
CASSIDQGLAGERGGELFF
TGTGCCAGTAGTATAGATCAAGGACTAGCGGGAGAGCGGGGCGGGGAGCTGTTTTTT